This T cell receptor (beta chain) was sequenced in a study of cytomegalovirus exposure and HLA in healthy donors. General observations from the study: The listing of about 150 TCR beta chains classed them as cytomegalovirus-associated. The sole available immune exposure information was CMV serostatus.

Every donor was a healthy person donating bone marrow. A word on this clone: What it recognizes is unknown.

Primers for the PCR totalled 60 Vbeta and 13 Jbeta. The protocol was immunoSEQ multiplex PCR, while the TCRdb copy is restricted to in-frame clones and leaves out a portion. The sample shows 150,000 to 200,000 clones, around 68% of them seen only once. There are 15 residues in the CDR3. J lost 3 bases, V lost 1 base, and 2 bases had no gene match. Germline-derived CDR1 and CDR2 are SGHNT and YENEEA. Material for sequencing was PBMCs. V is TRBV11-3 and J is TRBJ2-1, with TRBD1 matching over 8 bases. The source is a man between 45 and 60 years old in good health and CMV-seronegative. CDR3 DNA sequence: TGTGCCAGCAGCTTAGGTGGACAGGGCTACAATGAGCAGTTCTTC. Translated, it gives CASSLGGQGYNEQFF.